These 15 T cell receptor beta chains originate from one sample sequenced in a study of T cells in tuberculosis. Time point given: new active TB diagnosis, blood taken before or within 7 days of starting treatment. The method was immunoSEQ multiplex PCR; TCRdb's version includes in-frame clones alone and lacks a portion of them. The table records tens of thousands of clones, roughly 95% of them present only once. The specimen was PBMCs, collected at tuberculosis diagnosis. Every receptor here comes from an adult with tuberculosis.

The chain recombines TRBV7-9 with TRBJ2-5; D may be TRBD1 (6 bases). Trimming shortened V by 1 base and J by 4 bases, and 19 bases separated the two germline ends. From germline, CDR1 is SEHNR and CDR2 FQNEAQ (reference sequence). The CDR3 has 17 amino acids. CDR3 coding DNA: TGTGCCAGCAGCTTAGAAAGAGGATTTACAGGGCCAGAGACCCAGTACTTC. Its protein is CASSLERGFTGPETQYF.

This clone came up once. J is TRBJ2-2 and V is TRBV19, with no clear D. CDR1 LNHDA and CDR2 SQIVND come from the germline V gene (reference sequence). Trimming took 4 bases from V and 4 from J, leaving 13 bases between them. The CDR3 loop spans 15 amino acids. As DNA, the CDR3 is TGTGCCAGTAGTAGTGGGTATGGCGGCACCGGGGAGCTGTTTTTT. Translating gives CASSSGYGGTGELFF.

The chain uses TRBV7-3 and TRBJ2-5, with 11 bases aligning to TRBD2. The CDR3 extends over 15 amino acids. V lost 5 bases, J lost 0 bases, and 2 bases stayed unmatched. Looked up from germline, CDR1 is SGHTA and CDR2 is FQGTGA. CDR3 in amino acids: CASSLTSGNQETQYF. DNA for the CDR3: TGTGCCAGCAGCCTGACTAGCGGGAACCAAGAGACCCAGTACTTC.

This clone was seen just once. This chain connects TRBV6-5 to TRBJ2-2; perhaps TRBD2 as D (6 bases). CDR1 is MNHEY and CDR2 is SVGAGI in the germline V gene. V was cut by 6 bases and J by 6 bases, with 11 bases left in between. This CDR3 comprises 13 residues. CDR3 protein: CASSRGTPGELFF. CDR3 sequence (DNA): TGTGCCAGCAGCCGGGGGACGCCCGGGGAGCTGTTTTTT.

This chain connects TRBV11-2 to TRBJ2-1; 9 nucleotides match TRBD1. V lost 1 base to trimming and J lost 3 bases; unmatched junction nucleotides: 1. Germline V gives CDR1 SGHAT, CDR2 FQNNGV. The CDR3 loop spans 15 amino acids. CDR3 coding DNA: TGTGCCAGCAGCTTAGGGACAGGGGTCTACAATGAGCAGTTCTTC. Protein: CASSLGTGVYNEQFF. Full variable domain (rest looked up from reference TRBV11-2 and TRBJ2-1): EAGVAQSPRYKIIEKRQSVAFWCNPISGHATLYWYQQILGQGPKLLIQFQNNGVVDDSQLPKDRFSAERLKGVDSTLKIQPAKLEDSAVYLCASSLGTGVYNEQFFGPGTRLTVL.

This clone came up once. The rearrangement links TRBV5-6 to TRBJ1-1; weak D call: TRBD1 (6 bases). Trimming shortened V by 3 bases and J by 4 bases, and 22 bases separated the two germline ends. The germline CDR1 and CDR2 sequences are SGHDT and YYEEEE. There are 17 residues in the CDR3. Here the CDR3 DNA reads TGTGCCAGCAGCTCCAGAACGGGACACCCGGGAAGCACTGAAGCTTTCTTT. Translated: CASSSRTGHPGSTEAFF.

This clone was seen a single time. The rearrangement uses TRBV4-2 and TRBJ2-2; D may be TRBD2 (6 bases). Trimming pared 0 bases from V and 0 bases from J, leaving 11 bases between. This CDR3 comprises 17 residues. Germline values: CDR1 LGHNA, CDR2 YNFKEQ. Here the CDR3 reads CASSQDGRTTNTGELFF. For the CDR3, the DNA is TGTGCCAGCAGCCAAGACGGACGGACTACGAACACCGGGGAGCTGTTTTTT.

This clone showed up just once. In DNA, the CDR3 is TGTGCCAGCAGCTTAGAGGCTAGCGGGGCCAATGAGCAGTTCTTC. Amino acid sequence: CASSLEASGANEQFF. The chain employs TRBV11-3 and TRBJ2-1, with 9 positions matching TRBD2. V lost 0 bases, J lost 6 bases, and 3 bases stayed unmatched. CDR1 is SGHNT, CDR2 YENEEA, per germline. The CDR3 covers 15 residues.

This rearrangement joins TRBV5-1 to TRBJ1-1; TRBD1 is a possible D gene (5 bases). The CDR3 spans 13 residues. Germline CDR1 SGHRS, CDR2 YFSETQ. The germline V and J ends were trimmed by 1 base and 4 bases, with 8 bases remaining between them. The CDR3: CASSLYGGTEAFF. CDR3 bases: TGCGCCAGCAGCTTGTACGGGGGCACTGAAGCTTTCTTT.

This clone is a singleton in its sample. This CDR3 reads CASSTNAGVSSYNEQFF. The CDR3 nucleotides are TGTGCCAGCAGTACAAACGCAGGGGTCAGCTCCTACAATGAGCAGTTCTTC. The chain employs TRBV28 and TRBJ2-1, with D perhaps TRBD1 (6 bases). Germline CDR1 and CDR2: MDHEN and SYDVKM. V shed 5 bases and J shed 0 bases, with 17 bases lying between them. The CDR3 is made up of 17 amino acids.

The rearrangement links TRBV30 to TRBJ1-2; TRBD1 agrees at 7 bases. There are 12 residues in the CDR3. Germline lookup yields CDR1 GTSNPN and CDR2 SVGIG (reference sequence). J lost 10 bases, V lost 3 bases, and 8 bases had no gene match. CDR3 sequence (DNA): TGTGCCTGGAGCGACACCAGGGGGTACTACACCTTC. Its protein product is CAWSDTRGYYTF.

This clone came up once. The gene calls are TRBV19 and TRBJ1-5, with TRBD1 as a possible D gene (5 bases). The CDR3 has 13 amino acids. CDR1 and CDR2 from the germline V gene are LNHDA and SQIVND (reference sequence). Trimming stripped 6 bases from V and 6 bases from J, with 12 bases between. CDR3 nucleotides: TGTGCCAGTAGGTTCGGGAGGGGTCAGCCCCAGCATTTT. The encoded protein is CASRFGRGQPQHF.

The chain links TRBV19 to TRBJ2-3; 8 bases are shared with TRBD2. V dropped 3 bases and J dropped 5; count of bases not matched to a gene: 7. The germline V gene has CDR1 LNHDA and CDR2 SQIVND (reference sequence). The CDR3 totals 15 residues. In DNA form, the CDR3 reads TGTGCCAGTAGTATTGGCGGGAGGCCGGTAGATACGCAGTATTTT. Amino acid sequence: CASSIGGRPVDTQYF.

The gene calls are TRBV28 and TRBJ1-1, with 8 bases aligning to TRBD1. Losses at the gene ends were 6 bases for V and 1 base for J; bases not matched to a gene: 4. Germline loops: CDR1 MDHEN, CDR2 SYDVKM. The CDR3 contains 14 residues. For the CDR3, the DNA is TGTGCCAGCAGCCTGACAGGGGCGAACACTGAAGCTTTCTTT. Translated, it gives CASSLTGANTEAFF.

This chain connects TRBV4-3 to TRBJ1-3; 7 bases align to TRBD1. This CDR3 is 16 amino acids long. CDR1 is LGHNA and CDR2 is YSLEER in the germline V gene. Losses at the gene ends were 1 base for V and 4 bases for J; bases not matched to a gene: 7. The CDR3 protein is CASSQARTGVGNTIYF. CDR3 bases: TGCGCCAGCAGCCAAGCCCGAACAGGGGTCGGAAACACCATATATTTT.